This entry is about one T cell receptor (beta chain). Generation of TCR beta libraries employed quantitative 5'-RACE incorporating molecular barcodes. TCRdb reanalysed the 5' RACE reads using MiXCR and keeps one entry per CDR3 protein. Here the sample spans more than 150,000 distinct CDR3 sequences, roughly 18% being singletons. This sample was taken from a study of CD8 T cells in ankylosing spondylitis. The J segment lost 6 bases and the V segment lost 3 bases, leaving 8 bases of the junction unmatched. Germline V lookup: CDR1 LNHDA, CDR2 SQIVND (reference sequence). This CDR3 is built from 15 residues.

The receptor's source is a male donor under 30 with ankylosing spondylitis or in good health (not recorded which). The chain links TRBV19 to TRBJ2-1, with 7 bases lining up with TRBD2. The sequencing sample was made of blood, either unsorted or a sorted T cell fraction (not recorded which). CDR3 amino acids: CASSIAGLTGNEQFF. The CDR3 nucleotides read TGTGCCAGTAGTATCGCGGGACTAACAGGCAATGAGCAGTTCTTC.